These 27 T cell receptor beta chains were sequenced from one sample in a study of early T cells in non-severe SARS-CoV-2 infection. TCRdb reanalysed the 5' RACE reads using MiXCR and keeps one entry per CDR3 protein. The table records about 100,000 distinct CDR3 sequences, approximately 12% of them present only once. The source material was whole blood. These receptor sequences come from an adult who was a healthcare worker with PCR-confirmed SARS-CoV-2 infection or an uninfected control (not recorded which).

This clonotype was counted ten times or more. The chain links TRBV12-3 or TRBV12-4 to TRBJ2-2, with TRBD2 matching 8 bases. The CDR3 is 15 amino acids. V shed 7 bases and J 8 bases; nucleotides not matched to a gene: 12. The CDR3 region has the DNA TGTGCCAGCATGGGAGAGCGGGAGCTTTGGGGGGAGCTGTTTTTT. Its translation: CASMGERELWGELFF.

This clonotype was observed at least ten times. The chain has TRBV12-3 or TRBV12-4 and TRBJ2-1, with TRBD2 matching over 8 bases. This CDR3 has 15 amino acids. The junction had 13 bases not matched to a gene; V was cut back by 6 bases and J by 9 bases. CDR3 in DNA: TGTGCCAGCAGCCTCAATGCGGGAGGAACCAGTGAGCAGTTCTTC. Its protein product is CASSLNAGGTSEQFF.

The J gene is TRBJ2-3, the V gene TRBV20-1; TRBD2 matches at 8 bases. Per germline, CDR1 DFQATT and CDR2 SNEGSKA (reference sequence). The CDR3 loop spans 15 amino acids. V was pared by 3 bases and J by 1 base, with 6 bases of the junction left unmatched. The CDR3 coding sequence is TGCAGTGCTAGGGGGACTAGTAGTGGCACAGATACGCAGTATTTT. Translated: CSARGTSSGTDTQYF.

This clonotype appeared many times. This chain links TRBV15 with TRBJ1-5, with D possibly matching TRBD1 (5 bases). Per germline, CDR1 LNHNV and CDR2 YYDKDF (reference sequence). V gave up 1 base and J gave up 6 bases, with 10 bases separating them. The CDR3 totals 14 residues. CDR3 sequence: CATSRAGSGQPQHF. DNA of the CDR3: TGTGCCACCAGCAGAGCAGGGAGCGGTCAGCCCCAGCATTTT.

This clonotype was picked up many times. In nucleotides, the CDR3 is TGTGCCAGCAGAGTTCTGGGACAGGGGGCCATCGGGGAGCTGTTTTTT. Its translation: CASRVLGQGAIGELFF. The chain is built from TRBV2 and TRBJ2-2; TRBD1 agrees at 12 bases. With V trimmed by 6 bases and J by 7 bases, 9 bases remained unmatched. Germline V gives CDR1 SNHLY, CDR2 FYNNEI. The CDR3 loop spans 16 amino acids.

There are a few counts of this clonotype. V gene TRBV21-1 combines with J gene TRBJ2-5; the table calls TRBD1, which could not be checked here. TRBV21-1 is flagged as a pseudogene. The CDR3 has 15 residues. The chain's CDR3 is CASNPDWAYQETQYF. The CDR3, as DNA: TGTGCCAGCAACCCGGACTGGGCGTACCAAGAGACCCAGTACTTC.

In its sample, this clonotype was seen many times. V gene TRBV4-2 combines with J gene TRBJ2-3, with a tentative D call TRBD2 (6 bases). The CDR3 contains 15 residues. Trimming took off 3 bases at V and 0 bases at J, with 10 bases between the two ends. Germline V lookup: CDR1 LGHNA, CDR2 YNFKEQ. CDR3 in DNA: TGTGCCAGCAGCCAGGCTGGGACTAGCACAGATACGCAGTATTTT. Translated, it gives CASSQAGTSTDTQYF.

This clonotype was counted many times. This chain links TRBV7-9 with TRBJ2-3, with D perhaps matching TRBD1 or TRBD2 (6 bases each). Germline loops: CDR1 SEHNR, CDR2 FQNEAQ (reference sequence). The V and J ends lost 5 bases and 4 bases respectively, with 13 bases between them. This CDR3 region has 14 residues. The CDR3 DNA sequence: TGTGCCAGCAGCGGGCGGGACACAGCAGATACGCAGTATTTT. Translating it yields CASSGRDTADTQYF.

The chain uses TRBV12-3 or TRBV12-4 and TRBJ2-3, with D perhaps TRBD2 (5 bases). This CDR3 has 15 amino acids. Trimming shortened V by 1 base and J by 1 base, and 9 bases separated the two germline ends. The chain's CDR3 is CASSLDAGRTDTQYF. The CDR3 nucleotides are TGTGCCAGCAGTTTAGATGCGGGCCGCACAGATACGCAGTATTTT.

This clonotype was detected a few times. The rearrangement links TRBV15 to TRBJ2-3; 11 nucleotides agree with TRBD2. The CDR3 spans 17 residues. The trim removed 1 base at V and 3 bases at J, leaving 6 bases unmatched. Looked up from germline, CDR1 is LNHNV and CDR2 is YYDKDF (reference sequence). In DNA form, the CDR3 reads TGTGCCACCAGCAGAGGACTAGCGGGAACAGGAACAGATACGCAGTATTTT. It specifies CATSRGLAGTGTDTQYF.

This rearrangement joins TRBV10-3 to TRBJ2-3; TRBD2 matches at 8 bases. The CDR3 runs 19 residues. V gave up 6 bases and J gave up 4 bases; unmatched junction bases: 21. Germline CDR1 ENHRY, CDR2 SYGVKD. The CDR3 bases are TGTGCCATCAGCACCGGGACTAGAGGGGGGCCCGGCGATCCAGATACGCAGTATTTT. The encoded protein is CAISTGTRGGPGDPDTQYF.

With respect to this clonotype: A much larger clone differs from this one at a single base, so this may be a read error. The gene calls are TRBV5-1 and TRBJ2-1; TRBD2 agrees at 13 bases. In germline, CDR1 is SGHRS, CDR2 YFSETQ. The CDR3 totals 15 residues. CDR3 loop: CVSSTGLAGPGEQFF. CDR3 bases: TGCGTCAGCAGCACGGGACTAGCGGGACCCGGTGAGCAGTTCTTC.

This clonotype has at least ten counts. The chain is built from TRBV9 and TRBJ1-6; the D is unclear. The CDR3 is 16 amino acids. V lost 2 bases and J lost 10, with 19 bases in between. Germline lookup yields CDR1 SGDLS and CDR2 YYNGEE. The CDR3 sequence: CASSVRPVKGKSPLHF. The DNA for the CDR3 is TGTGCCAGCAGCGTCAGGCCCGTAAAGGGTAAATCACCCCTCCACTTT.

This clonotype appeared many times. The rearrangement joins TRBV2 to TRBJ2-2; D remains unclear. CDR1 and CDR2 (germline): SNHLY, FYNNEI. V was clipped by 8 bases and J by 2 bases, with 6 bases between them. CDR3 size: 12 residues. The CDR3 loop reads CASVLNTGELFF. The CDR3 region has the DNA TGTGCCAGCGTCTTAAACACCGGGGAGCTGTTTTTT. The entire variable domain, with the rest obtained from reference TRBV2 and TRBJ2-2, is as follows: EPEVTQTPSHQVTQMGQEVILRCVPISNHLYFYWYRQILGQKVEFLVSFYNNEISEKSEIFDDQFSVERPDGSNFTLKIRSTKLEDSAMYFCASVLNTGELFFGEGSRLTVL.

This clonotype was counted between two and nine times. The chain recombines TRBV20-1 with TRBJ2-1; no clear D. V lost 4 bases and J 0 bases, leaving 7 bases between the germline ends. CDR3 size: 13 residues. The germline V gene has CDR1 DFQATT and CDR2 SNEGSKA (reference sequence). The DNA for the CDR3 is TGCAGTGCTATGGGTATCTCCTACAATGAGCAGTTCTTC. It encodes CSAMGISYNEQFF.

This clonotype was seen at least ten times. The J gene is TRBJ1-1, the V gene TRBV18, with D unclear. The CDR3 length is 14 residues. Germline CDR1 KGHSH, CDR2 LQKENI. The germline V and J ends were trimmed by 2 bases and 0 bases, with 7 bases remaining between them. The CDR3 DNA is TGTGCCAGCTCACCAGACACTTTGAACACTGAAGCTTTCTTT. Translating gives CASSPDTLNTEAFF.

This rearrangement joins TRBV12-3 or TRBV12-4 to TRBJ2-7; D is uncertain. The V gene lost 1 base and the J gene lost 7 bases, with 5 bases spanning the gap. The CDR3 totals 11 residues. CDR3 protein: CASSLVLEQYF. The CDR3 DNA reads as TGTGCCAGCAGTTTAGTTTTGGAGCAGTACTTC.

The table lists this clonotype with many counts. CDR3 sequence reads: CASSLGALRQARGEQYF. CDR3 nucleotides: TGTGCCAGCAGCTTAGGTGCACTTAGGCAGGCTCGGGGCGAGCAGTACTTC. The V gene is TRBV7-2, the J gene TRBJ2-7, with D possibly being TRBD2 (5 bases). Germline CDR1 SGHTA, CDR2 FQGNSA. Trimming took off 1 base at V and 6 bases at J, with 22 bases between the two ends. CDR3 length: 17 residues.

The rearrangement uses TRBV9 and TRBJ2-1, with 15 bases aligning to TRBD2. Germline V gene data show CDR1 as SGDLS and CDR2 as YYNGEE. J gave up 9 bases and V 2 bases, and 6 bases lay outside the gene matches. This CDR3 is 16 amino acids long. The CDR3 is CASSVGTSGRFGEQFF. In nucleotides, the CDR3 is TGTGCCAGCAGCGTGGGGACTAGCGGGAGGTTCGGTGAGCAGTTCTTC.

A few counts support this clonotype. The genes are TRBV29-1 and TRBJ1-1, with unresolved D. Germline values: CDR1 SQVTM, CDR2 ANQGSEA. Trimming removed 1 base at V and 1 base at J, with 10 bases between. The CDR3 is 14 residues long. The CDR3 nucleotides are TGCAGCGTTGAAGCGGAGGAACCGAACACTGAAGCTTTCTTT. Protein: CSVEAEEPNTEAFF. Full variable domain (remainder filled in from reference TRBV29-1 and TRBJ1-1): SAVISQKPSRDICQRGTSLTIQCQVDSQVTMMFWYRQQPGQSLTLIATANQGSEATYESGFVIDKFPISRPNLTFSTLTVSNMSPEDSSIYLCSVEAEEPNTEAFFGQGTRLTVV.

This clonotype showed up just a few times. The chain recombines TRBV9 with TRBJ2-1; no clear D gene. There are 11 residues in the CDR3. The germline gives CDR1 SGDLS, CDR2 YYNGEE. V lost 3 bases to trimming and J lost 7 bases, with 5 bases between them. The CDR3 bases are TGTGCCAGCAGCGGAGTGAATGAGCAGTTCTTC. Protein product: CASSGVNEQFF.

The sample holds many counts of this clonotype. The chain combines TRBV12-3 or TRBV12-4 with TRBJ2-7; 11 nucleotides match TRBD1. J lost 7 bases, V lost 6 bases, and 8 bases had no gene match. The CDR3 sequence is 14 residues long. CDR3 amino acids: CASRRDRGTGEQYF. Written as DNA, the CDR3 is TGTGCCAGCAGACGGGACAGGGGGACGGGGGAGCAGTACTTC.

In its sample, this clonotype was seen a few times. The CDR3 here is CASRAGGSSGYTF. In nucleotides, the CDR3 is TGTGCCAGCAGGGCCGGGGGGTCTAGCGGCTACACCTTC. This chain connects TRBV11-2 to TRBJ1-2, with D tentatively TRBD1 (5 bases). The CDR3 has 13 residues. Germline lookup yields CDR1 SGHAT and CDR2 FQNNGV. The ends were cut back, 6 bases at V and 8 bases at J, with 16 bases in the middle.

In its sample, this clonotype was seen many times. The rearrangement links TRBV10-2 to TRBJ1-4; 8 nucleotides match TRBD1. This CDR3 region has 15 residues. Germline trimming cut 3 bases from V and 5 bases from J; bases unmatched to any gene: 5. Germline values: CDR1 WSHSY, CDR2 SAAADI. In nucleotides, the CDR3 is TGCGCCAGCAGTGATTGGGACAGGAGAAATGAAAAACTGTTTTTT. This codes for CASSDWDRRNEKLFF.

This clonotype was counted ten times or more. This sequence joins TRBV7-2 and TRBJ2-2; possible D gene TRBD1, 5 bases. The CDR3 covers 16 residues. Germline CDR1 reads SGHTA; CDR2 reads FQGNSA. Trimming removed 1 base at V and 0 bases at J, with 9 bases between. CDR3 region: CASSLVTGPNTGELFF. As DNA, the CDR3 is TGTGCCAGCAGCTTAGTAACAGGCCCGAACACCGGGGAGCTGTTTTTT.

The rearrangement joins TRBV20-1 to TRBJ2-1, with TRBD1 identical over 7 bases. This CDR3 region has 13 residues. In germline, CDR1 is DFQATT, CDR2 SNEGSKA (reference sequence). V trimming: 6 bases; J trimming: 3 bases; junction bases outside the gene matches: 5. DNA of the CDR3: TGCAGTGCCCAGGGGGATCACTACAATGAGCAGTTCTTC. The encoded protein is CSAQGDHYNEQFF.

This clonotype was detected a few times. The chain recombines TRBV12-3 or TRBV12-4 with TRBJ1-1; possibly TRBD1 for D (5 bases). The CDR3 consists of 13 residues. With 1 base removed from V and 4 bases from J, the gap between germline ends came to 7 bases. The CDR3 here is CASSLEGTTEAFF. CDR3 sequence (DNA): TGTGCCAGCAGTTTAGAGGGGACCACTGAAGCTTTCTTT.